The source of this T cell receptor (beta chain) is a study of regulatory T cells in long-lasting Graves disease. TCRdb fed the reads into MiXCR, producing one record per CDR3 protein. The repertoire holds over 750 distinct CDR3 sequences, with around 78% as singletons. About this clonotype itself: Its antigen remains unidentified.

PBMC-derived RNA was used for the TCR library. Patients with Graves' disease were diagnosed by American Thyroid Association guidelines. Notes on the study in general: Persistent Graves' cases showed lower TCR diversity than newly diagnosed cases. Gene preferences differed: TRBV28, TRBJ1-2, TRBJ2-5 in persistent cases. Patients with persistent disease shared under 3,500 public clonotypes, outpacing the 966 shared by new patients.

Germline-derived CDR1 and CDR2 are GTSNPN and SVGIG (reference sequence). CDR3 size: 17 residues. Trimming removed 4 bases from V and 1 base from J, with 22 bases in between. The material was peripheral blood mononuclear cells (PBMCs), obtained with antithyroid drug treatment, in newly diagnosed or persistent Graves disease (not recorded which). J is TRBJ1-1 and V is TRBV30; D perhaps matches TRBD1 (5 bases). The sequence derives from a female donor with Graves disease. The CDR3 spells CAWIPWTGTRKNTEAFF. The CDR3 coding sequence is TGTGCCTGGATTCCCTGGACCGGGACTCGAAAGAACACTGAAGCTTTCTTT.